The 31 T cell receptor beta chains given below trace back to one sample, sequenced in a study of lymphopenia after photon versus proton radiotherapy. The method was immunoSEQ multiplex PCR; TCRdb's version includes in-frame clones alone and lacks a portion of them. The sample comprises about 160,000 clones, approximately 91% of which are singletons, and around 4.5% rests with the top ten. Material: peripheral blood, obtained from a patient treated with photon-based radiotherapy. The receptors stem from a middle-aged man with gastric cancer.

This sequence joins TRBV7-6 and TRBJ2-7; 13 bases align to TRBD2. V lost 5 bases to trimming and J lost 5 bases; unmatched junction nucleotides: 6. Germline loops: CDR1 SGHVS, CDR2 FNYEAQ. This CDR3 is built from 15 residues. CDR3 sequence: CASSPGTSGINEQYF. The CDR3 coding sequence is TGTGCCAGCAGCCCTGGGACTAGCGGGATCAACGAGCAGTACTTC.

A remark on this clone: Other DNA sequences in the sample encode the same CDR3. The chain recombines TRBV7-2 with TRBJ2-5; no clear D gene. The V and J ends lost 0 bases and 5 bases respectively, with 10 bases between them. Germline assignment: CDR1 SGHTA and CDR2 FQGNSA. The CDR3 extends over 14 amino acids. The CDR3 region is CASSLAGAGETQYF. DNA of the CDR3: TGTGCCAGCAGCTTAGCGGGCGCTGGGGAGACCCAGTACTTC.

The rearrangement links TRBV21-1 to TRBJ2-7; the table's TRBD2 call for D was not verified on the DNA. TRBV21-1 is deemed a pseudogene. The CDR3 totals 13 residues. CDR3 DNA sequence: TGTGCCAGAGCTAGCGGGAGCTCCTACGAGCAGTACTTC. Translation: CARASGSSYEQYF.

This clone was counted a single time. V is TRBV7-2 and J is TRBJ2-4; 9 nucleotides agree with TRBD2. The V segment lost 5 bases and the J segment 8 bases; nucleotides outside the gene matches: 16. The CDR3 contains 17 residues. Germline-derived CDR1 and CDR2 are SGHTA and FQGNSA. The CDR3 bases are TGTGCCAGCAGCCCCCTCAGCGGGGGGACCCCAAGAGACATTCAGTACTTC. It encodes CASSPLSGGTPRDIQYF.

This chain links TRBV18 with TRBJ1-1; 7 bases align to TRBD1. The CDR3 runs to 14 residues. CDR1 KGHSH and CDR2 LQKENI come from the germline V gene. V gave up 8 bases and J gave up 0 bases; unmatched junction bases: 6. CDR3 nucleotide sequence: TGTGCCAGCGCCCGGGACAGCATGAACACTGAAGCTTTCTTT. It is translated as CASARDSMNTEAFF.

The rearrangement joins TRBV2 to TRBJ1-5, with 9 nucleotides matching TRBD1. J lost 4 bases, V lost 6 bases, and 7 bases had no gene match. CDR1 and CDR2 (germline): SNHLY, FYNNEI. This CDR3 region has 15 residues. In DNA form, the CDR3 reads TGTGCCAGCAGCCCTGGTGGACAGGGGAATCAGCCCCAGCATTTT. Protein product: CASSPGGQGNQPQHF.

As regards this clone: The DNA is left out, because the CDR3 cannot be placed on it with certainty; the CDR3 is given as TCRdb lists it. This chain connects TRBV2 to TRBJ1-2. The length of the CDR3 is 12 amino acids, counting both ends. Germline V gene data show CDR1 as SNHLY and CDR2 as FYNNEI. This CDR3 is CASSPFGNGYTF.

The chain links TRBV9 to TRBJ1-1; tentative D call: TRBD1 (5 bases). The CDR3 has 16 amino acids. Trimming removed 0 bases at V and 1 base at J, with 13 bases between. Per germline, CDR1 SGDLS and CDR2 YYNGEE. The CDR3 DNA follows: TGTGCCAGCAGCGTAGCTAGGGCAGGGTGGAACACTGAAGCTTTCTTT. Protein: CASSVARAGWNTEAFF.

The J gene is TRBJ2-1, the V gene TRBV4-2; 8 positions match TRBD2. V gave up 1 base and J gave up 4 bases; unmatched junction bases: 9. The CDR3 is 17 residues long. Per germline, CDR1 LGHNA and CDR2 YNFKEQ. CDR3 DNA: TGTGCCAGCAGCCAAGGTCCGGGAGGGCCTGGGTACAATGAGCAGTTCTTC. Amino acid sequence: CASSQGPGGPGYNEQFF.

The chain employs TRBV2 and TRBJ1-4; perhaps TRBD1 as D (6 bases). V lost 6 bases to trimming and J lost 0 bases, with 11 bases between them. The CDR3 runs to 15 residues. In germline, CDR1 is SNHLY, CDR2 FYNNEI. The DNA for the CDR3 is TGTGCCAGCAGGACAGGCCCATCAACTAATGAAAAACTGTTTTTT. Its protein product is CASRTGPSTNEKLFF.

The chain joins TRBV30 to TRBJ1-1; no firm D call. V lost 0 bases and J lost 2, with 13 bases in between. Per germline, CDR1 GTSNPN and CDR2 SVGIG (reference sequence). CDR3 size: 15 residues. CDR3 bases: TGTGCCTGGAGTGTACGGGTCAGTTTTAACACTGAAGCTTTCTTT. Residues: CAWSVRVSFNTEAFF.

This rearrangement joins TRBV6-1 to TRBJ1-4; D may be TRBD1 (6 bases). With 6 bases removed from V and 6 bases from J, the gap between germline ends came to 11 bases. Germline CDR1 is MNHNS and CDR2 is SASEGT. This CDR3 contains 13 residues. The DNA for the CDR3 is TGTGCCAGCAGGTGGGGGGCGGATGAAAAACTGTTTTTT. Translated: CASRWGADEKLFF.

This clone was detected ten times or more. The chain couples TRBV4-1 to TRBJ1-2, with TRBD1 matching over 8 bases. CDR3 length: 15 amino acids. Trimming removed 0 bases from V and 8 bases from J; junction bases left unmatched: 8. The germline V gene encodes CDR1 MGHRA and CDR2 YSYEKL. Here the CDR3 DNA reads TGCGCCAGCAGCCAAGATTGGACAGGGTGGAAAGGCTACACCTTC. The encoded protein is CASSQDWTGWKGYTF.

The chain is built from TRBV21-1 and TRBJ1-1. TRBV21-1 is a documented pseudogene. The CDR3 loop spans 17 amino acids. CDR3 nucleotides: TGTGCCAGCACCGAAAGATTGGTGATTGGGGGGAACACTGAAGCTTTCTTT. As protein: CASTERLVIGGNTEAFF.

V usage is TRBV28 and J usage is TRBJ1-2; a possible D gene is TRBD1 (5 bases). This CDR3 is built from 13 residues. V lost 10 bases and J lost 3, with 15 bases in between. Germline CDR1 and CDR2: MDHEN and SYDVKM. CDR3 DNA: TGTGCCATCCAGCCAGAGGGGTACTATGGCTACACCTTC. Amino acids: CAIQPEGYYGYTF.

V usage is TRBV6-5 and J usage is TRBJ1-5, with D possibly being TRBD1 (6 bases). V lost 6 bases, J lost 1 base, and 13 bases lay in between. Germline CDR1 reads MNHEY; CDR2 reads SVGAGI. This CDR3 has 15 residues. The CDR3 nucleotides are TGTGCCAGCAGCAAGGGGACACCGAGCAATCAGCCCCAGCATTTT. This sequence encodes CASSKGTPSNQPQHF.

The chain has TRBV19 and TRBJ2-7; D is perhaps TRBD1 (5 bases). V was trimmed by 2 bases and J by 5 bases, leaving 13 bases between them. Per the germline V gene, CDR1 is LNHDA and CDR2 is SQIVND (reference sequence). The CDR3 is 14 amino acids. The CDR3 protein is CASSIRPGLDEQYF. The CDR3 region has the DNA TGTGCCAGTAGTATAAGGCCAGGGCTCGACGAGCAGTACTTC.

Concerning this clone: The same CDR3 is also encoded by other DNA sequences in this sample. The chain uses TRBV7-6 and TRBJ1-1, with a tentative D call TRBD1 (5 bases). Germline V lookup: CDR1 SGHVS, CDR2 FNYEAQ. The CDR3 covers 14 residues. Between the trimmed V and J ends, which lost 1 base and 1 base, there was a span of 7 bases. CDR3 bases: TGTGCCAGCAGCTTAGGCCAGGGGAACACTGAAGCTTTCTTT. It encodes CASSLGQGNTEAFF.

The chain combines TRBV7-8 with TRBJ2-2; D may correspond to TRBD1 or TRBD2 (6 bases each). Trimming took 6 bases from V and 4 from J, leaving 15 bases between them. CDR1 and CDR2 (germline): SGHVS, FQNEAQ. The CDR3 sequence is 15 residues long. CDR3: CASSPSGAFTGELFF. Written as DNA, the CDR3 is TGTGCCAGCAGTCCCTCGGGGGCCTTCACCGGGGAGCTGTTTTTT.

This sequence joins TRBV5-4 and TRBJ1-1; D may be TRBD1 (6 bases). V was trimmed by 5 bases and J by 4 bases, leaving 21 bases between them. Germline V gene data show CDR1 as SGHNT and CDR2 as YYREEE (reference sequence). This CDR3 is 16 amino acids long. CDR3 protein: CASRPRQAGYGTEAFF. DNA of the CDR3: TGTGCCAGCAGACCAAGACAGGCAGGGTACGGCACTGAAGCTTTCTTT. Full variable domain (rest looked up from reference TRBV5-4 and TRBJ1-1): ETGVTQSPTHLIKTRGQQVTLRCSSQSGHNTVSWYQQALGQGPQFIFQYYREEENGRGNFPPRFSGLQFPNYSSELNVNALELDDSALYLCASRPRQAGYGTEAFFGQGTRLTVV.

This chain links TRBV19 with TRBJ2-2, with 8 bases matching TRBD1. The CDR3 has 15 amino acids. With V trimmed by 7 bases and J by 1 base, 5 bases remained unmatched. Germline V lookup: CDR1 LNHDA, CDR2 SQIVND (reference sequence). The CDR3 DNA follows: TGTGCCAGTACTAAAGGGACAGGGAACACCGGGGAGCTGTTTTTT. Translated: CASTKGTGNTGELFF.

The chain links TRBV4-1 to TRBJ1-3; no reliable D call. The CDR3 has 14 residues. The germline gives CDR1 MGHRA, CDR2 YSYEKL. Trimming removed 1 base from V and 1 base from J, with 5 bases in between. DNA of the CDR3: TGCGCCAGCAGCCAAGCCCCTTCTGGAAACACCATATATTTT. As protein: CASSQAPSGNTIYF.

V and J are TRBV5-1 and TRBJ2-1; 7 bases line up with TRBD2. J lost 4 bases, V lost 4 bases, and 8 bases had no gene match. CDR1 and CDR2 from the germline V gene are SGHRS and YFSETQ. This CDR3 has 15 amino acids. The CDR3 region is CASSRGTGGYNEQFF. In DNA, the CDR3 is TGCGCCAGCAGCCGCGGGACCGGGGGGTACAATGAGCAGTTCTTC.

This chain links TRBV6-5 with TRBJ1-1; tentatively, D is TRBD1 (5 bases). Trimming cost V 6 bases and J 2 bases, with 13 bases left between them. Per germline, CDR1 MNHEY and CDR2 SVGAGI. The CDR3 extends over 14 amino acids. CDR3 DNA: TGTGCCAGCAGCTATAGAAGGGGAAACACTGAAGCTTTCTTT. Amino acid sequence: CASSYRRGNTEAFF.

This clone was seen only a few times. The chain is built from TRBV13 and TRBJ2-2; 7 bases map to TRBD2. From germline, CDR1 is PRHDT and CDR2 FYEKMQ (reference sequence). This CDR3 spans 16 amino acids. The V segment lost 0 bases and the J segment 0 bases; nucleotides outside the gene matches: 1. The CDR3 nucleotides read TGTGCCAGCAGCTTAGGTCTAGCGGCGAACACCGGGGAGCTGTTTTTT. Translated: CASSLGLAANTGELFF.

The chain employs TRBV19 and TRBJ1-1, with a possible D match to TRBD1 (5 bases). With 7 bases removed from V and 1 base from J, the gap between germline ends came to 19 bases. This CDR3 has 16 amino acids. Per the germline V gene, CDR1 is LNHDA and CDR2 is SQIVND (reference sequence). CDR3 region: CASKVGANTWNTEAFF. The CDR3 nucleotides are TGTGCCAGTAAGGTAGGGGCAAATACCTGGAACACTGAAGCTTTCTTT.

In this sample, this clone turned up once. The chain carries TRBV30 and TRBJ2-2; no clear D gene. Germline loops: CDR1 GTSNPN, CDR2 SVGIG (reference sequence). Trimming removed 2 bases from V and 7 bases from J, with 11 bases in between. The length of the CDR3 is 13 residues. Written as DNA, the CDR3 is TGTGCCTGGAGTTTAGAACTGTTCGGGGAGCTGTTTTTT. Translation: CAWSLELFGELFF. The full variable domain, with the rest looked up from reference TRBV30 and TRBJ2-2, is SQTIHQWPATLVQPVGSPLSLECTVEGTSNPNLYWYRQAAGRGLQLLFYSVGIGQISSEVPQNLSASRPQDRQFILSSKKLLLSDSGFYLCAWSLELFGELFFGEGSRLTVL.

The V and J genes are TRBV7-8 and TRBJ2-1; a possible D gene is TRBD2 (5 bases). The germline V and J ends were trimmed by 0 bases and 6 bases, with 12 bases remaining between them. Germline V lookup: CDR1 SGHVS, CDR2 FQNEAQ. The CDR3 loop spans 15 amino acids. Here the CDR3 DNA reads TGTGCCAGCAGCTTAGCCCCCGGACTTTTCAATGAGCAGTTCTTC. It encodes CASSLAPGLFNEQFF.

The chain joins TRBV5-1 to TRBJ1-1; a weak D match, TRBD1 (5 bases). CDR1 and CDR2 (germline): SGHRS, YFSETQ. The V and J ends lost 4 bases and 2 bases respectively, with 9 bases between them. The CDR3 spans 13 residues. The CDR3 sequence is CASSATGNTEAFF. CDR3 nucleotide sequence: TGCGCCAGCAGCGCCACAGGTAACACTGAAGCTTTCTTT.

The chain has TRBV5-1 and TRBJ2-2; D unclear. The CDR3 is 14 amino acids. V was pared by 0 bases and J by 4 bases, with 7 bases between. The germline V gene encodes CDR1 SGHRS and CDR2 YFSETQ. The DNA for the CDR3 is TGCGCCAGCAGCTTGGGATGGGGCACCGGGGAGCTGTTTTTT. Translating it yields CASSLGWGTGELFF.

The rearrangement joins TRBV7-3 to TRBJ2-7; D is perhaps TRBD1 (6 bases). The CDR3 extends over 13 amino acids. V was clipped by 5 bases and J by 6 bases, with 14 bases between them. Germline V gene sequence: CDR1 SGHTA, CDR2 FQGTGA. CDR3 amino acids: CASSRLQGTEQYF. CDR3 bases: TGTGCCAGCAGCCGTCTACAGGGAACCGAGCAGTACTTC. Combining the CDR3 with reference TRBV7-3 and TRBJ2-7 gives the whole variable domain GAGVSQTPSNKVTEKGKYVELRCDPISGHTALYWYRQSLGQGPEFLIYFQGTGAADDSGLPNDRFFAVRPEGSVSTLKIQRTERGDSAVYLCASSRLQGTEQYFGPGTRLTVT.